The rows below give T cell receptor beta chains drawn from one sample of a study of shared clonotypes between healthy human individuals. Only in-frame clones appear in the TCRdb table, and some are missing; sequencing was by immunoSEQ multiplex PCR. This sample has 850,000 to 1,100,000 clones, with approximately 75% found just once. The sequencing sample was made of memory CD4+ T cells from PBMCs. The receptor source for this set is a man in his late teens or twenties in good health. Some clones in this sample may be carry-over from other donors' samples. Each CDR3 is given with its conserved first and last residue. A D gene is named only where the DNA matches it firmly. The size field is filled for only some rows; it gives once, few, many or a size class.

J,D,size,V,DNA,CDR3
TRBJ2-3,-,-,TRBV5-1,TGCGCCAGCAGCTCCCAGGGTAGCACAGATACGCAGTATTTT,CASSSQGSTDTQYF
TRBJ1-3,-,-,TRBV18,TGTGCCAGCTCACCATCCGGGGAACGAAACACCATATATTTT,CASSPSGERNTIYF
TRBJ2-3,TRBD1,-,TRBV7-2,TGTGCCAGCAGCCGACAGGGGGTTCAGGATACGCAGTATTTT,CASSRQGVQDTQYF
TRBJ2-2,-,-,TRBV5-1,TGCGCCAGCAGTTACGGGACACCTGACACCGGGGAGCTGTTTTTT,CASSYGTPDTGELFF
TRBJ2-1,-,-,TRBV19,TGTGCCAGTAGTGAAAGCGCAGGGGTACTCCCCCAGTTCTTC,CASSESAGVLPQFF
TRBJ2-7,TRBD2,-,TRBV6-1,TGTGCCAGCAGTTCCAGCGGGAGGACCTACGAGCAGTACTTC,CASSSSGRTYEQYF
TRBJ1-1,-,-,TRBV5-6,TGTGCCAGCAGCTTGGGCGTTCCGACAGCTGGAGCTTTCTTT,CASSLGVPTAGAFF
TRBJ2-5,TRBD2,-,TRBV5-6,TGTGCCAGCAGCTTGATTTCTAGCGGGAGTGTCGAGACCCAGTACTTC,CASSLISSGSVETQYF
TRBJ1-2,-,few,TRBV6-6,TGTGCCAGCAGTTACTCCGGGAACTATGGCTACACCTTC,CASSYSGNYGYTF
TRBJ2-5,TRBD2,-,TRBV9,TGTGCCAGCAGCGTAGCGGGAGGCCCCCAAGAGACCCAGTACTTC,CASSVAGGPQETQYF
TRBJ2-5,-,-,TRBV9,TGTGCCAGCAGCCCCCAGGGCCGGGGAGAGACCCAGTACTTC,CASSPQGRGETQYF
TRBJ2-5,TRBD2,many,TRBV29-1,TGCAGCGTGGGACTAGCGGGTGAGACCCAGTACTTC,CSVGLAGETQYF
TRBJ2-5,-,-,TRBV19,TGTGCCAGTAGAGAGACAGGCCCCCAAGAGACCCAGTACTTC,CASRETGPQETQYF
TRBJ1-1,TRBD1,-,TRBV6-5,TGTGCCAGCAGAGGGACAGAGAACACTGAAGCTTTCTTT,CASRGTENTEAFF
TRBJ1-4,-,-,TRBV7-9,TGTGCCAGCAGCTTTCCCGGATTCGCCACGGATGAAAAACTGTTTTTT,CASSFPGFATDEKLFF
TRBJ2-3,TRBD2,-,TRBV5-1,TGCGCCAGCAGCTTGGAACTAGCGGGAGTAGGGGCAGATACGCAGTATTTT,CASSLELAGVGADTQYF
TRBJ1-2,-,few,TRBV6-5,TGTGCCAGCAGTTACTCGAGGCAGGGGACGGAACTCTTC,CASSYSRQGTELF
TRBJ2-3,-,-,TRBV7-9,TGTGCCAGCACCCCCGGGTCCTTGGATACGCAGTATTTT,CASTPGSLDTQYF
TRBJ2-2,-,once,TRBV7-3,TGTGCCAGCAGCTTCCCGCCCGGGGAGCTGTTTTTT,CASSFPPGELFF
TRBJ2-3,TRBD1,-,TRBV5-6,TGTGCCAGCAGCTCAAACAGGGGTGCCCGCACAGATACGCAGTATTTT,CASSSNRGARTDTQYF
TRBJ1-1,TRBD1,-,TRBV7-9,TGTGCCAGCAGCCCGTCCCCAGGGGGGGCAGCTTTCTTT,CASSPSPGGAAFF
TRBJ2-7,TRBD2,few,TRBV25-1,TGTGCCAGCAGGGGAACTAGCGCCTACTCCTACGAGCAGTACTTC,CASRGTSAYSYEQYF
TRBJ2-3,TRBD1,-,TRBV28,TGTGCCAGCAGTTCAAGACAGGGTGACACAGATACGCAGTATTTT,CASSSRQGDTDTQYF
TRBJ2-1,TRBD2,once,TRBV7-9,TGTGCCAGCAGCTCCGTAGAGGGGACTAGCGGGAGCTCCTACAATGAGCAGTTCTTC,CASSSVEGTSGSSYNEQFF
TRBJ2-2,TRBD2,-,TRBV11-1,TGTGCCAGCAGCTTACGGGCTAGCGGGAGGAGCGACACCGGGGAGCTGTTTTTT,CASSLRASGRSDTGELFF
TRBJ2-1,TRBD2,-,TRBV2,TGTGCCAGCAGCCCACTAGCGGGAGAAGTCTACAATGAGCAGTTCTTC,CASSPLAGEVYNEQFF
TRBJ2-7,-,few,TRBV11-1,TGTGCCAGCAGCTTAACAGGGTTTTCCTACGAGCAGTACTTC,CASSLTGFSYEQYF
TRBJ2-7,-,-,TRBV5-1,TGCGCCAGCAGCTTTTCCGGCCTCCCCTACGAGCAGTACTTC,CASSFSGLPYEQYF
TRBJ2-7,TRBD2,-,TRBV15,TGTGCCACCAGCAGACGGCGGGAGGAGGACGAGCAGTACTTC,CATSRRREEDEQYF
TRBJ2-7,-,few,TRBV28,TGTGCCAGCAGTTCCGGGGCAATAAACTACGAGCAGTACTTC,CASSSGAINYEQYF
TRBJ2-1,TRBD2,-,TRBV27,TGTGCCAGCACCATACGGGGGACTAGCGGGAGTACCGAGCAGTTCTTC,CASTIRGTSGSTEQFF
TRBJ2-2,TRBD1,-,TRBV7-2,TGTGCCAGCAGCTTATTTGGGGGGACAGGCACCGGGGAGCTGTTTTTT,CASSLFGGTGTGELFF
TRBJ1-5,-,-,TRBV6-1,TGTGCCAGCAGGCACCCGGCGTCAGGGAGTCAGCCCCAGCATTTT,CASRHPASGSQPQHF
TRBJ2-5,TRBD1,-,TRBV5-1,TGCGCCAGCAGCCCGGGACAGGGGTCCGGGACCCAGTACTTC,CASSPGQGSGTQYF
TRBJ1-3,-,-,TRBV4-1,TGCGCCAGCAGCCAAGGAGGGCGGATAACCCCTGGAAACACCATATATTTT,CASSQGGRITPGNTIYF
TRBJ1-1,-,once,TRBV7-8,TGTGCCAGCAGCTTGGACCGGAAGGCGCATCTTCCTGAAGCTTTCTTT,CASSLDRKAHLPEAFF
TRBJ1-3,-,-,TRBV11-2,TGTGCCAGCAGCTTAGGGCAGCTCAACTCTGGAAACACCATATATTTT,CASSLGQLNSGNTIYF
TRBJ2-3,-,-,TRBV6-1,TGTGCCAGCAAACCCTCTAGCACAGATACGCAGTATTTT,CASKPSSTDTQYF
TRBJ2-2,-,few,TRBV5-4,TGTGCCAGCAGCCGGACGCAGCACACCGGGGAGCTGTTTTTT,CASSRTQHTGELFF
TRBJ2-1,TRBD2,-,TRBV5-4,TGTGCCAGCAGCTTGGGGGGGGGACGGACCTCCTACAATGAGCAGTTCTTC,CASSLGGGRTSYNEQFF
TRBJ1-1,-,-,TRBV28,TGTGCCAGCAGTACGAGACAGGAACACACTGAAGCTTTCTTT,CASSTRQEHTEAFF
TRBJ1-1,TRBD1,-,TRBV5-1,TGCGCCAGCAGCGCATACAGGGGGGGTAGCACTGAAGCTTTCTTT,CASSAYRGGSTEAFF
TRBJ2-2,-,-,TRBV2,TGTGCCAGCAGTGAAAGTGGTGCCGGGGAGCTGTTTTTT,CASSESGAGELFF